This T cell receptor (beta chain) was sequenced for a study of OX40 agonist ivuxolimab in advanced cancers. Study-wide background: Partial responses were achieved by three patients, of whom one had hepatocellular carcinoma and two had cutaneous melanoma.

From germline, CDR1 is KGHSH and CDR2 LQKENI. This CDR3 has 12 residues. V gave up 6 bases and J gave up 4 bases, with 7 bases separating them. Repertoires were generated with immunoSEQ multiplex PCR, while TCRdb's copy carries only in-frame clones and drops some. The data contain tens of thousands of clones, 70% to 90% of them singletons. V gene TRBV18 combines with J gene TRBJ2-1; perhaps TRBD2 as D (6 bases). The sequences come from CD4+ or CD8+ T cells sorted from blood, collected in a trial of the OX40 agonist ivuxolimab. The source of this sequence is an adult with an advanced solid tumor such as melanoma, head and neck, liver or kidney cancer. The CDR3 DNA is TGTGCCAGCTCTGGGGGGTACAATGAGCAGTTCTTC. Translated, it gives CASSGGYNEQFF.